The 14 T cell receptor beta chains below come from one sample, sequenced in a study of blood T cell repertoires in COVID-19. The table came from immunoSEQ multiplex PCR; TCRdb's copy has only in-frame clones and leaves some out. The sample yields roughly 150,000 clones, about 80% seen once. The material sequenced was peripheral blood. All receptors come from a man in his sixties or seventies with active or convalescent COVID-19.

CDR3 region: CASSLSGAGETQYF. CDR3 nucleotide sequence: TGTGCCAGCAGCTTAAGCGGGGCGGGGGAGACCCAGTACTTC. This chain joins TRBV7-9 and TRBJ2-5; TRBD2 agrees at 7 bases. J gave up 5 bases and V 2 bases, and 5 bases lay outside the gene matches. This CDR3 contains 14 residues. Germline assignment: CDR1 SEHNR and CDR2 FQNEAQ (reference sequence).

This clone was observed many times. This sequence joins TRBV27 and TRBJ1-1; D remains unclear. V was cut by 10 bases and J by 4 bases, with 16 bases left in between. The CDR3 contains 13 residues. The germline V gene encodes CDR1 MNHEY and CDR2 SMNVEV (reference sequence). The CDR3 DNA reads TGTGCCATTAACGAGAGAGCCGGCACTGAAGCTTTCTTT. Translated, it gives CAINERAGTEAFF.

The CDR3 loop reads CASSHTPGTTQETQYF. The CDR3 bases are TGCGCCAGCAGCCACACCCCCGGGACAACCCAAGAGACCCAGTACTTC. This chain links TRBV5-1 with TRBJ2-5; D may be TRBD1 (6 bases). The CDR3 totals 16 residues. CDR1 and CDR2 (germline): SGHRS, YFSETQ. The V end was cut by 4 bases, the J end by 1 base, with 17 bases between. The whole variable domain, remainder taken from reference TRBV5-1 and TRBJ2-5, is KAGVTQTPRYLIKTRGQQVTLSCSPISGHRSVSWYQQTPGQGLQFLFEYFSETQRNKGNFPGRFSGRQFSNSRSEMNVSTLELGDSALYLCASSHTPGTTQETQYFGPGTRLLVL.

CDR3 loop: CSVGKGAATNEKLFF. CDR3 nucleotide sequence: TGCAGCGTTGGGAAGGGGGCGGCAACTAATGAAAAACTGTTTTTT. This chain links TRBV29-1 with TRBJ1-4, with TRBD1 matching 7 bases. Germline CDR1 SQVTM, CDR2 ANQGSEA. The V and J ends lost 4 bases and 0 bases, in that order; junction bases with no gene match: 5. The CDR3 length is 15 residues.

This chain uses TRBV4-1 with TRBJ1-5; 10 bases align to TRBD1. Germline-derived CDR1 and CDR2 are MGHRA and YSYEKL. After removal of 4 bases from V and 5 bases from J, the junction contained 5 bases not matched to a gene. CDR3 length equals 15 residues. CDR3 nucleotide sequence: TGCGCCAGCAGCCCGAAGGGGACAGGGGATCAGCCCCAGCATTTT. It codes for CASSPKGTGDQPQHF.

The V call is TRBV7-9, the J call TRBJ2-2, with a weak D call TRBD2 (5 bases). Germline values: CDR1 SEHNR, CDR2 FQNEAQ (reference sequence). Trimming stripped 4 bases from V and 5 bases from J, with 20 bases between. This CDR3 spans 17 amino acids. CDR3 residues: CASSYQPWLTGTGELFF. The CDR3 DNA reads TGTGCCAGCAGCTACCAGCCGTGGCTAACGGGGACCGGGGAGCTGTTTTTT.

The rearrangement links TRBV6-5 to TRBJ1-5, with D uncertain. CDR3 length equals 14 residues. V was cut by 0 bases and J by 5 bases, with 8 bases left in between. Germline V gene sequence: CDR1 MNHEY, CDR2 SVGAGI. As DNA, the CDR3 is TGTGCCAGCAGTTACTCAGGGAGAGATCAGCCCCAGCATTTT. Protein product: CASSYSGRDQPQHF.

The rearrangement joins TRBV6-6 to TRBJ2-1, with 9 bases matching TRBD2. Germline CDR1 reads MNHNY; CDR2 reads SVGAGI (reference sequence). The trim removed 0 bases at V and 8 bases at J, leaving 8 bases unmatched. This CDR3 is built from 16 residues. CDR3 sequence reads: CASSYSHSGSRHEQFF. The CDR3, as DNA: TGTGCCAGCAGTTACTCTCATAGCGGGAGTCGCCATGAGCAGTTCTTC.

V is TRBV29-1 and J is TRBJ2-5; the match to TRBD1 covers 8 bases. V shed 6 bases and J 5 bases; nucleotides not matched to a gene: 5. Germline V gives CDR1 SQVTM, CDR2 ANQGSEA. The CDR3 spans 12 residues. The chain's CDR3 is CSVDRVDETQYF. The CDR3 nucleotides read TGCAGCGTGGACAGGGTGGACGAGACCCAGTACTTC.

The CDR3 DNA reads as TGTGCCAGCAGCCCCTCTAGGGGGCAGGAGGCCGGGGAGCTGTTTTTT. It translates to CASSPSRGQEAGELFF. The chain joins TRBV9 to TRBJ2-2; 7 nucleotides agree with TRBD1. V lost 4 bases and J lost 6; bases outside the gene matches: 12. Germline lookup yields CDR1 SGDLS and CDR2 YYNGEE. There are 16 residues in the CDR3.

The V and J genes are TRBV4-3 and TRBJ2-1; 9 nucleotides align to TRBD1. The CDR3 length is 14 residues. V gave up 3 bases and J gave up 7 bases; unmatched junction bases: 4. From germline, CDR1 is LGHNA and CDR2 YSLEER. The CDR3 protein is CASSHHDRGNEQFF. The CDR3, as DNA: TGCGCCAGCAGCCATCACGACAGGGGGAATGAGCAGTTCTTC.

This sequence joins TRBV2 and TRBJ1-5; D ambiguous. With 3 bases removed from V and 7 bases from J, the gap between germline ends came to 13 bases. The germline V gene encodes CDR1 SNHLY and CDR2 FYNNEI. CDR3 length: 14 amino acids. CDR3 sequence: CASSENTRRQPQHF. The CDR3 DNA reads TGTGCCAGCAGTGAGAACACCCGGAGGCAGCCCCAGCATTTT.

The chain combines TRBV2 with TRBJ1-2; a weak D match, TRBD1 (6 bases). Trimming left V 2 bases short and J 5 bases short, with 12 bases between. Per the germline V gene, CDR1 is SNHLY and CDR2 is FYNNEI. This CDR3 is built from 14 residues. CDR3 DNA sequence: TGTGCCAGCAGTGAAAAACGTACAGGGTATGGCTACACCTTC. Residues: CASSEKRTGYGYTF.

This clone appeared a few times. The chain carries TRBV6-2 or TRBV6-3 and TRBJ1-6; the match to TRBD1 covers 7 bases. The CDR3 length is 15 residues. Germline V CDR1 and CDR2: MNHEY, SVGEGT. V shed 6 bases, J shed 11 bases, and the junction held 13 bases outside the gene matches. Here the CDR3 reads CASSRNDRVGAPLHF. DNA for the CDR3: TGTGCCAGCAGCCGCAATGACAGGGTTGGAGCACCCCTCCACTTT.